This section outlines one TCR beta chain sequence together with its context. This specimen belongs to a study of monozygotic twins with inflammatory bowel disease. Reanalyzing the 5' RACE reads, TCRdb keeps one entry per CDR3 protein, without DNA. The sample has 150,000 to 200,000 distinct CDR3 sequences. The CDR3 runs to 13 residues. This chain joins TRBV12-3 or TRBV12-4 and TRBJ1-2; TCRdb picks TRBD1, but there is no DNA to check that call. The sequence was obtained from a human donor with ulcerative colitis or Crohn's disease, or a healthy co-twin of an affected twin (not recorded which). Sequences were obtained from blood. The CDR3 protein is CASRSGGRYGYTF.